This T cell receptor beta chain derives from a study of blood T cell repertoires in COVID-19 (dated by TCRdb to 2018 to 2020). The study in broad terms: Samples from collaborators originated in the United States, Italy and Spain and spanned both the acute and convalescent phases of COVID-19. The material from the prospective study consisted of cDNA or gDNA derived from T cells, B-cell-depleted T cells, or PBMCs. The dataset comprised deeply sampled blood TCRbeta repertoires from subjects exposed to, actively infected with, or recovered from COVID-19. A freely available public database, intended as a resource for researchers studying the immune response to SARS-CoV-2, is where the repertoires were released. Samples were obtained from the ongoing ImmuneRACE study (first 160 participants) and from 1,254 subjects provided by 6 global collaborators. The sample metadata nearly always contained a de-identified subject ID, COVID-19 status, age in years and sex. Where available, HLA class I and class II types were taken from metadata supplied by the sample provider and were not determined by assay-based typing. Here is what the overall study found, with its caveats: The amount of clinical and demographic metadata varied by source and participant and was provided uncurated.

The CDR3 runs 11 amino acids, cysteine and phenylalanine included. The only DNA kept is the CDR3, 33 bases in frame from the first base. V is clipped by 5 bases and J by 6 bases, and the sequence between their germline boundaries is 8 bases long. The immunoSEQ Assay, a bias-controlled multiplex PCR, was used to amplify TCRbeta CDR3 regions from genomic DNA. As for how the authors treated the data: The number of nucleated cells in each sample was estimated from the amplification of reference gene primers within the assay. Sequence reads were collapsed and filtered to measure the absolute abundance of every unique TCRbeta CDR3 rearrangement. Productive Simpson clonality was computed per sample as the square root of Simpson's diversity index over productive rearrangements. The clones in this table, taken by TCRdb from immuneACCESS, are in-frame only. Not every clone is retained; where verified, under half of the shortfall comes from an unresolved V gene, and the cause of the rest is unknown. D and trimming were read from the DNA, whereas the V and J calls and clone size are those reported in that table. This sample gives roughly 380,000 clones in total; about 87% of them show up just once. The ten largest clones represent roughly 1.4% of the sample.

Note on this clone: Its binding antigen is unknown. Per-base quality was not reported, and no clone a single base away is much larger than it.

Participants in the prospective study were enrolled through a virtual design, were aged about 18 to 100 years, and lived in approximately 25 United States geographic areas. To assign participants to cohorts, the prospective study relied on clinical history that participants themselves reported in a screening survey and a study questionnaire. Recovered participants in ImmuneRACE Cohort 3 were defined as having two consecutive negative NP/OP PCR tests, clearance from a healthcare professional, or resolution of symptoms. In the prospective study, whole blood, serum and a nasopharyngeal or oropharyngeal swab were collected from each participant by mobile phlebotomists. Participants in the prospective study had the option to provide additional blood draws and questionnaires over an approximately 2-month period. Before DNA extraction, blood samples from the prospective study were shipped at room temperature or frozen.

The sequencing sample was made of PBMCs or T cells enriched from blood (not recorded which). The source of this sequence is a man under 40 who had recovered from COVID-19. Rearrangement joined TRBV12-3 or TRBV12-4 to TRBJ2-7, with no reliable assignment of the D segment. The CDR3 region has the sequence CASSTTSEQYF. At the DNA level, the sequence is TGTGCCAGCAGTACTACAAGCGAGCAGTACTTC.